This TCR beta chain was obtained from a study of PD-L1 blockade in urothelial cancer. Study as a whole: At 3 weeks after treatment start (second dose) and again at 6 weeks, blood was analyzed. The study, taken as a whole, reports: TCR clonality was measured in pretreatment peripheral blood. Clonality below the median predicted better survival.

V trimming: 4 bases; J trimming: 6 bases; junction bases outside the gene matches: 11. The CDR3 has 15 residues. CDR1 SGHDT and CDR2 YYEEEE come from the germline V gene. Sample contribution per patient ranged from 1 to 8, covering pretreatment and on-treatment. Assay used: immunoSEQ multiplex PCR; TCRdb lists only in-frame clones, some missing. The top ten clones hold less than 3.5% of a sample with more than 55,000 clones, 70% to 90% of them seen once. Concerning this clone: Its cognate antigen is unknown.

The clonotype comes from a man in his forties or fifties with urothelial cancer. This sequence joins TRBV5-6 and TRBJ2-5; 8 bases agree with TRBD1. The material sequenced was PBMCs, taken around atezolizumab (anti-PD-L1) treatment. The CDR3: CASSQGQGTTQTQYF. The CDR3 DNA sequence: TGTGCCAGCAGCCAAGGACAGGGTACAACGCAGACCCAGTACTTC.